The next 2 T cell receptor beta chains were all read from a single sample in a study of shared clonotypes between healthy human individuals. Using immunoSEQ multiplex PCR, the repertoire was profiled, and TCRdb retains in-frame clones only, with some absent. The table has approximately 640,000 clones, 90% seen once. Sequencing used memory CD8+ T cells from PBMCs. Subset given: CD45RO+ cells pooled with CCR7-negative TemRA cells. These receptors came from a young man in good health. Some clones in this sample may be carry-over from other donors' samples.

This sequence joins TRBV30 and TRBJ2-3; possible D gene TRBD2, 6 bases. V lost 0 bases and J lost 5, with 15 bases in between. This CDR3 contains 15 residues. From germline, CDR1 is GTSNPN and CDR2 SVGIG (reference sequence). CDR3 protein: CAWSVLEGGIDTQYF. In DNA, the CDR3 is TGTGCCTGGAGTGTACTGGAGGGCGGCATAGATACGCAGTATTTT. The whole variable domain, remainder taken from reference TRBV30 and TRBJ2-3, is SQTIHQWPATLVQPVGSPLSLECTVEGTSNPNLYWYRQAAGRGLQLLFYSVGIGQISSEVPQNLSASRPQDRQFILSSKKLLLSDSGFYLCAWSVLEGGIDTQYFGPGTRLTVL.

This clone was counted a single time. V usage is TRBV7-8 and J usage is TRBJ2-1, with 9 bases lining up with TRBD2. Germline V gives CDR1 SGHVS, CDR2 FQNEAQ. V dropped 6 bases and J dropped 0; count of bases not matched to a gene: 12. CDR3 length: 18 amino acids. CDR3 amino acids: CASSLPLAGTRSYNEQFF. DNA for the CDR3: TGTGCCAGCAGTCTACCCCTAGCGGGAACCCGCTCCTACAATGAGCAGTTCTTC.